This T cell receptor beta chain was captured in a study of vaccination and CD4 T cells after COVID-19. Whole-study context: Control cultures were supplied with a CEFX pool, an HIV-1 Nef pool, or no peptide at all.

The Oncomine TCR Beta short-read assay was applied to DNA of cultured CD4+ T cells. TCRdb itself ran the PCR reads through MiXCR, one entry per CDR3 protein. This table holds roughly 15,000 distinct CDR3 sequences, roughly 60% found once. The treatment: roughly ten-day PBMC culture with coronavirus spike peptide pools or control peptides (ViraFEST assay). Germline V gene data show CDR1 as SGHVS and CDR2 as FNYEAQ. Trimming cost V 4 bases and J 7 bases; bases outside gene matches: 10. The CDR3 loop spans 15 amino acids. This clonotype was picked up a small number of times. The antigen remains unidentified.

The sequenced material came from CD4+ T cells from blood, cultured in vitro. V and J are TRBV7-6 and TRBJ1-2; TRBD1 matches 9 bases. The TCR sequence derives from a human donor who had recovered from COVID-19. In DNA, the CDR3 is TGTGCCAGCAGCTCTTGGCCGGGACAGGGCTCTGGCTACACCTTC. This gives the protein CASSSWPGQGSGYTF.